This T cell receptor beta chain was found in a study of T cell responses to AZD1222 COVID-19 vaccine. On the study more broadly: Pooling was applied to second doses at about 4 or about 12 weeks. General study points: Spike-specific TCR repertoires showed rising breadth and depth after two AZD1222 doses. Only 5 or 6 AZD1222 recipients were seropositive at baseline.

Assay used: immunoSEQ multiplex PCR; TCRdb lists only in-frame clones, some missing. The data hold around 140,000 clones, with about 92% observed a single time. Comment on this clone: Its antigen is unidentified.

Germline CDR1 and CDR2: LNHNV and YYDKDF (reference sequence). Trimming took off 6 bases at V and 5 bases at J, with 25 bases between the two ends. CDR3 length equals 17 residues. The chain links TRBV15 to TRBJ2-5; weak D call: TRBD1 (6 bases). The receptor was derived from an adult in good health. The source material was peripheral blood, sampled on day 0 of AZD1222 vaccination. As DNA, the CDR3 is TGTGCCACCAGGGGACAAGGGTCGACAACAAGTTCGGAGACCCAGTACTTC. It is translated as CATRGQGSTTSSETQYF.